The sequence of this TCR beta chain was determined in a study of blood T cell repertoires in COVID-19. On the study more broadly: The United States, Italy and Spain were the sources of the acute and convalescent COVID-19 samples. T cells, B-cell-depleted T cells, or PBMCs provided the cDNA or gDNA that served as material.

CDR1 is MNHNY, CDR2 SVGAGI, per germline (reference sequence). The germline V and J ends were trimmed by 6 bases and 3 bases, with 9 bases remaining between them. This CDR3 has 12 amino acids. As handled by the study authors: Amplification of reference gene primers was used by the study to estimate nucleated cell counts. The repertoire was sequenced with immunoSEQ multiplex PCR; TCRdb's copy has only in-frame clones and lacks some. V and J calls and clone size come straight from that table; D and trimming were deduced from the DNA. The sample holds over 90,000 clones, approximately 90% seen once. Sequenced: peripheral blood. The clonotype originates from a man between 45 and 60 years old with acute or convalescent COVID-19. V and J are TRBV6-6 and TRBJ2-7; possibly TRBD2 for D (6 bases). The CDR3 sequence: CASSRDFYEQYF. The CDR3 DNA reads TGTGCCAGCAGCCGGGACTTCTACGAGCAGTACTTC.